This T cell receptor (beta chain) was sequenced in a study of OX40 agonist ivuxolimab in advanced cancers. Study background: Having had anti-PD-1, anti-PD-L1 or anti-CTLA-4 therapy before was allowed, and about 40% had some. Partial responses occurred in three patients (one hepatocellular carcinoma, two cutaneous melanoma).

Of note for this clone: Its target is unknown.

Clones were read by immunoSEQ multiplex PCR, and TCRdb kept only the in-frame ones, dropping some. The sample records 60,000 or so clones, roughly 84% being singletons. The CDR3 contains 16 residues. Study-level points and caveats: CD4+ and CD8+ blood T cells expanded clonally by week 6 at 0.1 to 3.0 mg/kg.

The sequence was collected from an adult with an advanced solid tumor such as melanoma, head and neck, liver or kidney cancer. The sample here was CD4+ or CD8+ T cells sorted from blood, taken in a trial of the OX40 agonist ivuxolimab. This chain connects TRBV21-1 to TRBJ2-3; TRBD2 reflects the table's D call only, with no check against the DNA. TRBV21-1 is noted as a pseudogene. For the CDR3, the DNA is TGTGCCAGCAGCAAACGGCGGGAGAGTGCAACAGATACGCAGTATTTT. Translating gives CASSKRRESATDTQYF.